Presented here are 10 T cell receptor beta chains from one specimen sequenced in a study of regulatory T cells in long-lasting Graves disease. In building TCR beta libraries, iRepertoire HTBI primers were used together with Arm-PCR of CDR3 regions. TCRdb used MiXCR to reprocess the multiplex PCR reads, holding one entry per CDR3 protein. The sample holds 580,000 or so distinct CDR3 sequences, about 16% seen once. Noted time point: newly diagnosed GD, antithyroid drugs for less than 3 months. The TCR library was made from RNA extracted from PBMCs. In addition, the sample was reused for a study of T cells in Graves' hyperthyroidism and ophthalmopathy.

Source: peripheral blood mononuclear cells (PBMCs), taken at new diagnosis, from a patient treated with antithyroid drugs. The source of these receptors is a man younger than 35 with Graves disease.

This clonotype has only a few counts. The chain joins TRBV20-1 to TRBJ2-1, with 8 bases identical to TRBD2. V trimming: 7 bases; J trimming: 4 bases; junction bases outside the gene matches: 6. Germline V lookup: CDR1 DFQATT, CDR2 SNEGSKA (reference sequence). The CDR3 has 13 residues. The CDR3 region is CSGREDRYNEQFF. In nucleotides, the CDR3 is TGCAGTGGGCGGGAGGACCGATACAATGAGCAGTTCTTC.

Many counts were recorded for this clonotype. V and J are TRBV6-1 and TRBJ1-1; tentatively, D is TRBD1 (5 bases). V was cut by 9 bases and J by 0 bases, with 11 bases left in between. The CDR3 extends over 13 amino acids. Germline V CDR1 and CDR2: MNHNS, SASEGT. The CDR3 reads CASWGYVNTEAFF. The CDR3 DNA reads TGTGCCAGTTGGGGGTATGTGAACACTGAAGCTTTCTTT.

This clonotype was picked up a small number of times. One base away lies a much larger clone, so this may be a sequencing read error. Here the CDR3 omits its conserved ending phenylalanine or tryptophan, so a read error is the likely source. The J gene is TRBJ2-1, the V gene TRBV5-1; 7 bases are shared with TRBD2. The CDR3 loop spans 16 amino acids. Per the germline V gene, CDR1 is SGHRS and CDR2 is YFSETQ. The junction had 11 bases not matched to a gene; V was cut back by 2 bases and J by 6 bases. The CDR3, as DNA: TGCGCCAGCAGCTTTGGATTGAGGGACTACCCCAATGAGCAGTTCCTC. Its translation: CASSFGLRDYPNEQFL.

This clonotype was observed at least ten times. V gene TRBV9 combines with J gene TRBJ2-5; D gene unclear. Trimming left V 0 bases short and J 5 bases short, with 11 bases between. The CDR3 sequence is 14 residues long. Looked up from germline, CDR1 is SGDLS and CDR2 is YYNGEE. The CDR3 spells CASSVEGSRETQYF. CDR3 nucleotides: TGTGCCAGCAGCGTAGAAGGTAGCCGGGAGACCCAGTACTTC.

The gene calls are TRBV28 and TRBJ2-7; TRBD1 matches 8 bases. The CDR3 consists of 16 residues. V lost 7 bases, J lost 2 bases, and 13 bases stayed unmatched. Germline V lookup: CDR1 MDHEN, CDR2 SYDVKM. The CDR3 DNA reads TGTGCCAGCACCGCCGCAGGGGGCGCCAGCACCTACGAGCAGTACTTC. Protein product: CASTAAGGASTYEQYF. The full variable domain, completed using reference TRBV28 and TRBJ2-7, is DVKVTQSSRYLVKRTGEKVFLECVQDMDHENMFWYRQDPGLGLRLIYFSYDVKMKEKGDIPEGYSVSREKKERFSLILESASTNQTSMYLCASTAAGGASTYEQYFGPGTRLTVT.

There are many counts of this clonotype. V and J are TRBV6-5 and TRBJ2-3, with 9 nucleotides matching TRBD2. This CDR3 spans 17 amino acids. The V segment lost 2 bases and the J segment 7 bases; nucleotides outside the gene matches: 13. CDR1 is MNHEY and CDR2 is SVGAGI in the germline V gene. This CDR3 is CASSYGGEAGGWNTQYF. The CDR3, as DNA: TGTGCCAGCAGTTACGGGGGCGAAGCGGGAGGTTGGAATACGCAGTATTTT.

The CDR3 region has the DNA TGTGCCAGCAGTGTGGCGGGGCCCTACGAGCAGTACTTC. Its protein product is CASSVAGPYEQYF. J is TRBJ2-7 and V is TRBV6-2 or TRBV6-3; a weak D match, TRBD2 (6 bases). The length of the CDR3 is 13 residues. The germline V and J ends were trimmed by 5 bases and 2 bases, with 10 bases remaining between them. Germline V CDR1 and CDR2: MNHEY, SVGEGT.

V is TRBV5-1 and J is TRBJ2-7; 7 bases line up with TRBD2. This CDR3 contains 16 residues. With 4 bases clipped from V and 5 bases from J, the junction kept 15 bases outside the gene matches. In germline, CDR1 is SGHRS, CDR2 YFSETQ. The CDR3 region is CASSKAPGSGADEQYF. The CDR3 nucleotides are TGCGCCAGCAGCAAAGCACCCGGGAGCGGGGCTGACGAGCAGTACTTC. The whole variable domain, filled in from reference TRBV5-1 and TRBJ2-7, reads KAGVTQTPRYLIKTRGQQVTLSCSPISGHRSVSWYQQTPGQGLQFLFEYFSETQRNKGNFPGRFSGRQFSNSRSEMNVSTLELGDSALYLCASSKAPGSGADEQYFGPGTRLTVT.

This clonotype was counted a few times. The genes are TRBV20-1 and TRBJ2-3; the D is unclear. The J call is in doubt because the DNA end fits TRBJ2-5 better. CDR3 length: 12 residues. Germline V lookup: CDR1 DFQATT, CDR2 SNEGSKA (reference sequence). CDR3 in DNA: TGCAGTGCTAAACGCGCTCTTGAGACCCAGTACTTC. Its translation is CSAKRALETQYF.

This clonotype has just a few counts. This rearrangement joins TRBV6-1 to TRBJ2-3, with D possibly being TRBD2 (5 bases). V lost 6 bases and J 5 bases, leaving 12 bases between the germline ends. This CDR3 is built from 13 residues. Germline values: CDR1 MNHNS, CDR2 SASEGT. The CDR3 region has the DNA TGTGCCAGCAGCCGGACTGGAGAAGATACGCAGTATTTT. Translation gives CASSRTGEDTQYF.